Shown below are 11 T cell receptor beta chains from a single sample sequenced in a study of OX40 agonist ivuxolimab in advanced cancers. The data were produced by immunoSEQ multiplex PCR, yet TCRdb's version contains in-frame clones alone and is incomplete. Of about 53,000 clones in the sample, about 81% were seen once. The material sequenced was CD4+ or CD8+ T cells sorted from blood, taken in a trial of the OX40 agonist ivuxolimab. The receptors derive from an adult with an advanced solid tumor such as melanoma, head and neck, liver or kidney cancer.

This chain links TRBV5-4 with TRBJ1-2, with 10 nucleotides matching TRBD1. CDR1 is SGHNT and CDR2 is YYREEE in the germline V gene (reference sequence). The CDR3 spans 14 residues. After removal of 3 bases from V and 9 bases from J, the junction contained 8 bases not matched to a gene. CDR3 sequence (DNA): TGTGCCAGCAGCTCGACCGGGACAGGGGCTAGCTACACCTTC. Residues: CASSSTGTGASYTF.

This clone was counted only a few times. The rearrangement links TRBV7-9 to TRBJ2-1, with D possibly being TRBD2 (7 bases). Between the trimmed V and J ends, which lost 5 bases and 4 bases, there was a span of 18 bases. This CDR3 has 16 residues. Per the germline V gene, CDR1 is SEHNR and CDR2 is FQNEAQ (reference sequence). CDR3 in DNA: TGTGCCAGCAGCCCACAGGGACTAACCATATACAATGAGCAGTTCTTC. As protein: CASSPQGLTIYNEQFF.

The genes are TRBV5-4 and TRBJ2-7; the D is unclear. The germline gives CDR1 SGHNT, CDR2 YYREEE (reference sequence). The V and J ends lost 0 bases and 2 bases respectively, with 9 bases between them. The CDR3 totals 14 residues. CDR3 nucleotide sequence: TGTGCCAGCAGCTTGGCCGGCGGAACCTACGAGCAGTACTTC. Translated: CASSLAGGTYEQYF.

A single count supports this clone. The CDR3 sequence is CASSLQGANYGYTF. The CDR3 DNA reads as TGTGCCAGCTCACTACAGGGAGCTAACTATGGCTACACCTTC. V gene TRBV18 combines with J gene TRBJ1-2, with TRBD1 as a possible D gene (6 bases). The CDR3 runs to 14 residues. V lost 4 bases to trimming and J lost 0 bases, with 9 bases between them. CDR1 and CDR2 from the germline V gene are KGHSH and LQKENI.

This clone came up many times. The chain carries TRBV19 and TRBJ1-5; the D is unclear. Trimming pared 6 bases from V and 3 bases from J, leaving 12 bases between. CDR3 size: 14 residues. Germline loops: CDR1 LNHDA, CDR2 SQIVND (reference sequence). The CDR3 DNA reads as TGTGCCAGTAGGGACTTAAGGATCAATCAGCCCCAGCATTTT. It yields the protein CASRDLRINQPQHF. The full variable domain, with the rest looked up from reference TRBV19 and TRBJ1-5, is DGGITQSPKYLFRKEGQNVTLSCEQNLNHDAMYWYRQDPGQGLRLIYYSQIVNDFQKGDIAEGYSVSREKKESFPLTVTSAQKNPTAFYLCASRDLRINQPQHFGDGTRLSIL.

The chain carries TRBV14 and TRBJ1-5; D call uncertain. CDR3 length: 14 amino acids. V dropped 6 bases and J dropped 1 base, with 10 bases sitting between them. In germline, CDR1 is SGHDN, CDR2 FVKESK. This chain's CDR3 is CASSPGNSNQPQHF. CDR3 sequence (DNA): TGTGCCAGCAGTCCAGGTAACAGCAATCAGCCCCAGCATTTT.

The J gene is TRBJ2-5, the V gene TRBV5-4; 8 nucleotides match TRBD2. This CDR3 is built from 16 residues. Germline CDR1 is SGHNT and CDR2 is YYREEE (reference sequence). V was pared by 6 bases and J by 0 bases, with 10 bases of the junction left unmatched. The DNA of the CDR3 is TGTGCCAGCAACCCGGCCCCTAGCGGGTACCAAGAGACCCAGTACTTC. Translation: CASNPAPSGYQETQYF. Based on the CDR3 plus reference TRBV5-4 and TRBJ2-5, the full variable domain is ETGVTQSPTHLIKTRGQQVTLRCSSQSGHNTVSWYQQALGQGPQFIFQYYREEENGRGNFPPRFSGLQFPNYSSELNVNALELDDSALYLCASNPAPSGYQETQYFGPGTRLLVL.

This clone was counted between two and nine times. The rearrangement uses TRBV6-5 and TRBJ1-1, with D possibly being TRBD1 (5 bases). V lost 8 bases and J 3 bases, leaving 13 bases between the germline ends. The CDR3 consists of 13 residues. Germline V gives CDR1 MNHEY, CDR2 SVGAGI. The CDR3: CASSMGRDTEAFF. The DNA of the CDR3 is TGTGCCAGCTCCATGGGACGGGACACTGAAGCTTTCTTT.

The V gene is TRBV10-3, the J gene TRBJ2-7; D could derive from TRBD1 or TRBD2 (5 bases each). V lost 3 bases and J 3 bases, leaving 15 bases between the germline ends. Germline V gene sequence: CDR1 ENHRY, CDR2 SYGVKD. The CDR3 is made up of 15 amino acids. In DNA form, the CDR3 reads TGTGCCATCAGTGATCCCGGGACGGTACACTACGAGCAGTACTTC. This codes for CAISDPGTVHYEQYF.

The rearrangement uses TRBV6-1 and TRBJ1-5; possible D gene TRBD1, 5 bases. Between the trimmed V and J ends, which lost 3 bases and 7 bases, there was a span of 13 bases. Germline V gene data show CDR1 as MNHNS and CDR2 as SASEGT. CDR3 length equals 14 residues. CDR3 in amino acids: CASSEGGGIQPQHF. CDR3 DNA sequence: TGTGCCAGCAGTGAGGGGGGGGGAATCCAGCCCCAGCATTTT.

The genes are TRBV28 and TRBJ2-3, with D tentatively TRBD2 (7 bases). The V and J ends lost 11 bases and 2 bases respectively, with 26 bases between them. In germline, CDR1 is MDHEN, CDR2 SYDVKM. The CDR3 has 17 residues. The CDR3 DNA reads as TGTGCCGGAGGGGGACGTATAGCGGGCGCCTACACAGATACGCAGTATTTT. This encodes CAGGGRIAGAYTDTQYF.